The 12 T cell receptor beta chains given below trace back to one sample, sequenced in a study of patients and donors after allogeneic stem cell transplantation. Via MiXCR, TCRdb re-called the RT-PCR reads, giving one row per CDR3 protein. The data hold over 400,000 distinct CDR3 sequences, with around 16% observed a single time. Sequencing was done on a sample of blood, either unsorted or a sorted T cell fraction (not recorded which). The receptors were gathered from a human donor who was either an allogeneic HSCT recipient or a stem cell or donor lymphocyte infusion donor (not recorded which). It is not recorded whose cells these are; they may come from a transplant donor.

The V gene is TRBV7-2, the J gene TRBJ2-7, with a weak D call TRBD2 (5 bases). The CDR3 runs to 12 residues. Trimming left V 7 bases short and J 2 bases short, with 9 bases between. Looked up from germline, CDR1 is SGHTA and CDR2 is FQGNSA. The CDR3 spells CASNDGTYEQYF. For the CDR3, the DNA is TGTGCCAGCAACGACGGGACCTACGAGCAGTACTTC.

V gene TRBV5-1 combines with J gene TRBJ2-7, with 7 positions matching TRBD1. CDR1 and CDR2 from the germline V gene are SGHRS and YFSETQ. The CDR3 consists of 13 residues. Losses at the gene ends were 6 bases for V and 2 bases for J; bases not matched to a gene: 5. CDR3 nucleotide sequence: TGCGCCAGCACCGCGACAGGGCCCTACGAGCAGTACTTC. Its protein product is CASTATGPYEQYF.

The chain uses TRBV5-1 and TRBJ2-1; TRBD1 matches at 9 bases. Germline V gene data show CDR1 as SGHRS and CDR2 as YFSETQ. V trimming: 3 bases; J trimming: 6 bases; junction bases outside the gene matches: 1. CDR3 size: 13 residues. DNA for the CDR3: TGCGCCAGCAGCTCACAGGGGGCCAATGAGCAGTTCTTC. This sequence encodes CASSSQGANEQFF.

The gene calls are TRBV5-1 and TRBJ2-1, with D maybe TRBD1 (5 bases). V gave up 5 bases and J gave up 4 bases, with 13 bases separating them. Per germline, CDR1 SGHRS and CDR2 YFSETQ. There are 14 residues in the CDR3. DNA for the CDR3: TGCGCCAGCAGTCCGGACAACAATTACAATGAGCAGTTCTTC. This encodes CASSPDNNYNEQFF. The whole variable domain, filled in from reference TRBV5-1 and TRBJ2-1, reads KAGVTQTPRYLIKTRGQQVTLSCSPISGHRSVSWYQQTPGQGLQFLFEYFSETQRNKGNFPGRFSGRQFSNSRSEMNVSTLELGDSALYLCASSPDNNYNEQFFGPGTRLTVL.

The sample holds a few counts of this clonotype. This chain connects TRBV3-1 to TRBJ2-1; TRBD2 matches at 14 bases. Trimming removed 3 bases from V and 8 bases from J; junction bases left unmatched: 3. The CDR3 totals 15 residues. The germline gives CDR1 LGHDT, CDR2 YNNKEL (reference sequence). DNA of the CDR3: TGTGCCAGCAGCCAGCGACTAGCGGGAGGGCATGAGCAGTTCTTC. The encoded protein is CASSQRLAGGHEQFF.

The rearrangement uses TRBV11-1 and TRBJ2-1; TRBD1 aligns across 8 bases. Germline V gene data show CDR1 as SGHAT and CDR2 as FQDESV (reference sequence). This CDR3 is built from 18 residues. The V and J ends lost 1 base and 3 bases, in that order; junction bases with no gene match: 11. The CDR3 region is CASSLVPQGQGNYNEQFF. The CDR3 DNA reads as TGTGCCAGCAGCTTAGTTCCCCAAGGACAGGGTAACTACAATGAGCAGTTCTTC.

This clonotype has a count of ten or more. The chain joins TRBV5-1 to TRBJ1-1; D unclear. This CDR3 contains 13 residues. Deletions cut 0 bases from V and 7 bases from J, with 10 bases between. Germline-derived CDR1 and CDR2 are SGHRS and YFSETQ. This CDR3 is CASSLVGVGEAFF. DNA of the CDR3: TGCGCCAGCAGCTTGGTCGGGGTAGGTGAAGCTTTCTTT. The whole variable domain, remainder taken from reference TRBV5-1 and TRBJ1-1, is KAGVTQTPRYLIKTRGQQVTLSCSPISGHRSVSWYQQTPGQGLQFLFEYFSETQRNKGNFPGRFSGRQFSNSRSEMNVSTLELGDSALYLCASSLVGVGEAFFGQGTRLTVV.

This chain connects TRBV2 to TRBJ2-4, with TRBD1 identical over 8 bases. The germline CDR1 and CDR2 sequences are SNHLY and FYNNEI. CDR3 length equals 15 residues. After removal of 6 bases from V and 7 bases from J, the junction contained 11 bases not matched to a gene. This chain's CDR3 is CASSRQGSPRNIQYF. In nucleotides, the CDR3 is TGTGCCAGCAGCCGACAGGGGAGCCCACGTAACATTCAGTACTTC.

There are a few counts of this clonotype. The chain links TRBV5-1 to TRBJ2-7, with D possibly being TRBD2 (6 bases). Germline loops: CDR1 SGHRS, CDR2 YFSETQ. The CDR3 length is 14 residues. The ends were cut back, 4 bases at V and 1 base at J, with 12 bases in the middle. The CDR3 nucleotides are TGCGCCAGCAGCACCGGGGCGGGGTCCTACGAGCAGTACTTC. This codes for CASSTGAGSYEQYF. Together with reference TRBV5-1 and TRBJ2-7, the CDR3 gives the full variable domain: KAGVTQTPRYLIKTRGQQVTLSCSPISGHRSVSWYQQTPGQGLQFLFEYFSETQRNKGNFPGRFSGRQFSNSRSEMNVSTLELGDSALYLCASSTGAGSYEQYFGPGTRLTVT.

CDR3 DNA sequence: TGTGCCTGGATGCAGGGTACTGAAGCTTTCTTT. It specifies CAWMQGTEAFF. This chain joins TRBV30 and TRBJ1-1, with a possible D match to TRBD1 (5 bases). Trimming left V 4 bases short and J 5 bases short, with 8 bases between. This CDR3 is 11 amino acids long. Germline CDR1 GTSNPN, CDR2 SVGIG (reference sequence).

This clonotype showed up just a few times. J is TRBJ2-2 and V is TRBV12-3 or TRBV12-4, with 8 bases fitting TRBD1. The CDR3 runs 16 residues. V dropped 4 bases and J dropped 5; count of bases not matched to a gene: 9. CDR3 in DNA: TGTGCCAGCAGTTCCCAGACAGGGGCGGGAACCGGGGAGCTGTTTTTT. This encodes CASSSQTGAGTGELFF.

The CDR3 here is CAWSAGYNQPQHF. The CDR3 DNA follows: TGTGCCTGGAGTGCGGGTTACAATCAGCCCCAGCATTTT. The V gene is TRBV30, the J gene TRBJ1-5; D not resolved. The CDR3 runs to 13 residues. CDR1 GTSNPN and CDR2 SVGIG come from the germline V gene (reference sequence). V was clipped by 1 base and J by 3 bases, with 7 bases between them.